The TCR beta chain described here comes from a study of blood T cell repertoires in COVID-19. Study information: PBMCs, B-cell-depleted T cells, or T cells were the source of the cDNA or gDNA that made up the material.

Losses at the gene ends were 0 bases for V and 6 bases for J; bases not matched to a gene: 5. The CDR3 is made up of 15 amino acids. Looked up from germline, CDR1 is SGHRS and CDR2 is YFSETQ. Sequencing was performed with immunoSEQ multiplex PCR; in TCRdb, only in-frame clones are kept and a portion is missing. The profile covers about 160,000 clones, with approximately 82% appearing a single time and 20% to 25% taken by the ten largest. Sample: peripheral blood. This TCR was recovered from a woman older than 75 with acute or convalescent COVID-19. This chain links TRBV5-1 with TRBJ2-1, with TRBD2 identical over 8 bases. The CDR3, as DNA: TGCGCCAGCAGCTTGGCCAGCGGGAGTTTCAATGAGCAGTTCTTC. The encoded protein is CASSLASGSFNEQFF. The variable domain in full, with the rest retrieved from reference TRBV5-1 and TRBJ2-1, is KAGVTQTPRYLIKTRGQQVTLSCSPISGHRSVSWYQQTPGQGLQFLFEYFSETQRNKGNFPGRFSGRQFSNSRSEMNVSTLELGDSALYLCASSLASGSFNEQFFGPGTRLTVL.